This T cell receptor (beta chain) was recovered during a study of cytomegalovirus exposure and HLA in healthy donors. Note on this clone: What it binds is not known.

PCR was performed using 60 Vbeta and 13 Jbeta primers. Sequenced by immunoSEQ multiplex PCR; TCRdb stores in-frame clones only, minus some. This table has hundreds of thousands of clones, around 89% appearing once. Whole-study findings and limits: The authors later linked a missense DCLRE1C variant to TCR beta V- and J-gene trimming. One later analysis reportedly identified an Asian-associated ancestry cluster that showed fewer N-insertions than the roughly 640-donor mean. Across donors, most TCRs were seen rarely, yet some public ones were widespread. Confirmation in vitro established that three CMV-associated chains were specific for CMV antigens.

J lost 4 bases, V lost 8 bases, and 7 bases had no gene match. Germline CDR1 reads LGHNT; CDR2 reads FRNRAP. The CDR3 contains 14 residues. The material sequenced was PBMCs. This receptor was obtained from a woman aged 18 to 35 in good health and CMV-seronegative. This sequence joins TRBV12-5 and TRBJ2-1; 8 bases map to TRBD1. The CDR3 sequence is CASQEDRDYNEQFF. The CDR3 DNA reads TGTGCTAGTCAAGAGGACAGGGATTACAATGAGCAGTTCTTC.